This T cell receptor beta chain was sequenced during a study of post-analysis software for immune sequencing data. Study-level background: Courses of disease covered relapsing-remitting, secondary progressive and progressive-relapsing multiple sclerosis.

The CDR3 loop spans 12 amino acids. The germline gives CDR1 DFQATT, CDR2 SNEGSKA (reference sequence). Trimming left V 2 bases short and J 6 bases short, with 8 bases between. This clonotype was detected once. Its specificity is not known. Study results and caveats: Strong same-batch co-clustering of samples appeared with F measure clustering. Significantly decreased normalized Chao1 diversity was recorded for multiple sclerosis patients relative to controls. Comparison of patients with controls showed 4 to 6 TRBV segments more frequent in patients, TRBV5-6, TRBV5-1 and TRBV20-1 among them.

Prepared libraries of TCR beta cDNA carried unique molecular identifiers. The T cell input of roughly 0.9 to 11 million gave about half a million cDNA molecules. A single record per CDR3 protein comes from TCRdb applying MiXCR to the PCR reads. This sample has 600,000 to 700,000 distinct CDR3 sequences, with 55% to 60% found just once. Input material: blood. The chain has TRBV20-1 and TRBJ2-1; D gene unclear. This TCR derives from a girl aged 2 to 10 with multiple sclerosis. CDR3 DNA: TGCAGTGCTAGACTAGGCGGCAATGAGCAGTTCTTC. Translation gives CSARLGGNEQFF.